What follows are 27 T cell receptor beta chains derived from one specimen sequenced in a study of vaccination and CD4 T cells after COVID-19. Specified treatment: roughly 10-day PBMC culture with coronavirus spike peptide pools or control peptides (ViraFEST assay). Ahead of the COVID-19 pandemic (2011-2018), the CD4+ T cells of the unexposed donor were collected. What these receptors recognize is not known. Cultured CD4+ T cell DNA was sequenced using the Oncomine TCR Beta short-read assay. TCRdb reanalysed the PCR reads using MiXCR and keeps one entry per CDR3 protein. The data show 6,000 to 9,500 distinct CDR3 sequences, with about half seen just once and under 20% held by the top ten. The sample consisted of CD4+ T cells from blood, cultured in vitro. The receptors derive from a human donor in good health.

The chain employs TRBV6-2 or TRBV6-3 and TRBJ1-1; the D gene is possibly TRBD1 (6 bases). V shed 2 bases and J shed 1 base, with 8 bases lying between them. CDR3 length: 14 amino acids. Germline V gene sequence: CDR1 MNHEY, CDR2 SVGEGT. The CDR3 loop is CASSYGGGNTEAFF. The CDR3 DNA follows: TGTGCCAGCAGTTACGGGGGCGGGAACACTGAAGCTTTCTTT.

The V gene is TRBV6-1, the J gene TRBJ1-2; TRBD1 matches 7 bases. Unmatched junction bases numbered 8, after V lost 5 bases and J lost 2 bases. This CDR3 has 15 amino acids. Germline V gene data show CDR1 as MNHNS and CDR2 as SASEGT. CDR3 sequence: CASSLHKQGNYGYTF. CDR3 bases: TGTGCCAGCAGTCTACATAAACAGGGGAACTATGGCTACACCTTC.

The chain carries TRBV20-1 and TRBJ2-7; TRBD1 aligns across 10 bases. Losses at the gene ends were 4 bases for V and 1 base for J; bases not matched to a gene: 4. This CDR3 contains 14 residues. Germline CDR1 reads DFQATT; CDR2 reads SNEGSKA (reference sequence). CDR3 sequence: CSATWDRGSYEQYF. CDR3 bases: TGCAGTGCTACTTGGGACAGGGGTTCCTACGAGCAGTACTTC.

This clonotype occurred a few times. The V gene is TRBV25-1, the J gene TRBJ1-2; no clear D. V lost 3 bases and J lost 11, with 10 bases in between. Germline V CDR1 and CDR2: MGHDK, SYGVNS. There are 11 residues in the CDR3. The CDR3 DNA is TGTGCCAGCAGTGAGGGCGGGGTATACACCTTC. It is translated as CASSEGGVYTF.

CDR3 protein: CASSLDWAEAFF. CDR3 sequence (DNA): TGTGCCAGCAGCCTTGATTGGGCGGAAGCTTTCTTT. This chain joins TRBV7-9 and TRBJ1-1; D uncertain. The germline V and J ends were trimmed by 5 bases and 8 bases, with 12 bases remaining between them. Looked up from germline, CDR1 is SEHNR and CDR2 is FQNEAQ (reference sequence). There are 12 residues in the CDR3.

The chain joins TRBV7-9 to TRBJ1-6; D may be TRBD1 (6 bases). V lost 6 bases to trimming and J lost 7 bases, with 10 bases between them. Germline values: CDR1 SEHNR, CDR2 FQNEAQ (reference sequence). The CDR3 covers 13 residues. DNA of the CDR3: TGTGCCAGCAGTTTAAGGGGGAATTCACCCCTCCACTTT. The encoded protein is CASSLRGNSPLHF.

The CDR3 reads CASSYGHRRKLGNQETQYF. The CDR3 DNA follows: TGTGCCAGCAGTTACGGTCACCGCAGGAAGTTAGGAAACCAAGAGACCCAGTACTTC. This chain links TRBV6-2 or TRBV6-3 with TRBJ2-5; D remains unclear. There are 19 residues in the CDR3. Germline V CDR1 and CDR2: MNHEY, SVGEGT. Trimming cost V 2 bases and J 0 bases, with 22 bases left between them.

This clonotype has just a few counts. The CDR3 coding sequence is TGTGCCAGCAGGGGACAGTCGGGGAAAGAGACCCAGTACTTC. Residues: CASRGQSGKETQYF. The V and J genes are TRBV2 and TRBJ2-5; TRBD1 aligns across 7 bases. The germline CDR1 and CDR2 sequences are SNHLY and FYNNEI. There are 14 residues in the CDR3. V lost 6 bases to trimming and J lost 3 bases; unmatched junction nucleotides: 7.

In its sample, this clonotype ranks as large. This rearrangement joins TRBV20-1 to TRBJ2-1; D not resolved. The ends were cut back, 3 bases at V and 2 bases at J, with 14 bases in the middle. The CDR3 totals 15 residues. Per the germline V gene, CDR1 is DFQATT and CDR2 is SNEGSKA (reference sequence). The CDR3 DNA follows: TGCAGTGCTAGTATCCACATGAAGACCTACAATGAGCAGTTCTTC. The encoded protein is CSASIHMKTYNEQFF.

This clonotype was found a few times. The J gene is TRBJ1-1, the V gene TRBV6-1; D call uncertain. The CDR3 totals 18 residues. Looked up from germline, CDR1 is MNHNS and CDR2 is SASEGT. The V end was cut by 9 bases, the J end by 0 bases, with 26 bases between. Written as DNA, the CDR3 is TGTGCCAGACGGATCCCCTGGGAGGCGTTGGGTCTGAACACTGAAGCTTTCTTT. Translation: CARRIPWEALGLNTEAFF.

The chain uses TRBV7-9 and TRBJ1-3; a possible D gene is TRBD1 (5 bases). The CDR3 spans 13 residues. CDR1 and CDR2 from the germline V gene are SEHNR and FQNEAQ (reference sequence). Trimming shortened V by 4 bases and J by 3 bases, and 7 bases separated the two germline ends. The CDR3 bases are TGTGCCAGCAGCTCAGGGTTTGGAAACACCATATATTTT. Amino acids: CASSSGFGNTIYF.

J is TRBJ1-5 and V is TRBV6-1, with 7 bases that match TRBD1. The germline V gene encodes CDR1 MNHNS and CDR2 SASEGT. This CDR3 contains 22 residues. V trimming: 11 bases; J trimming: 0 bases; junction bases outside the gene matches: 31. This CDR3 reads CALLSQGQRLFGRDYSNQPQHF. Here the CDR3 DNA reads TGTGCCCTACTTTCCCAGGGACAGCGACTCTTTGGGCGCGATTATAGCAATCAGCCCCAGCATTTT.

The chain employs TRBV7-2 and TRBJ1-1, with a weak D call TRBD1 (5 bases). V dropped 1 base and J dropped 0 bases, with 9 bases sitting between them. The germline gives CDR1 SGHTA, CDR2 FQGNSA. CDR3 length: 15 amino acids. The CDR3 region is CASSLDPGVNTEAFF. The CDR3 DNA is TGTGCCAGCAGCTTAGACCCGGGGGTGAACACTGAAGCTTTCTTT.

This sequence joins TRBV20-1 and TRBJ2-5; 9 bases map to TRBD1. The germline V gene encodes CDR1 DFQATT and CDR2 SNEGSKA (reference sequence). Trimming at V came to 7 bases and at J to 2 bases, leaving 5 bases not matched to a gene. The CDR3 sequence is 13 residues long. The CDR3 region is CSVYRGLQETQYF. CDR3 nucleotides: TGCAGTGTGTACAGGGGGCTGCAAGAGACCCAGTACTTC.

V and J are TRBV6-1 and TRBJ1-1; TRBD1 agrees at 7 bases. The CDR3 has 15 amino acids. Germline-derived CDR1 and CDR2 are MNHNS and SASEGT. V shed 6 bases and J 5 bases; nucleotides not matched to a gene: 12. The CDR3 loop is CASSPPQGDETEAFF. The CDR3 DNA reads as TGTGCCAGCAGCCCCCCCCAGGGGGATGAGACTGAAGCTTTCTTT.

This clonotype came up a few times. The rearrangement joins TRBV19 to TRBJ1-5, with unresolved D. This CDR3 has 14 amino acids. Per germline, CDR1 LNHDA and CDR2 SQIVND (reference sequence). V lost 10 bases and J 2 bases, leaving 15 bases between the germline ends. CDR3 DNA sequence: TGTGCCACCCTCGGCACGTGGGGCAATCAGCCCCAGCATTTT. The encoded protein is CATLGTWGNQPQHF.

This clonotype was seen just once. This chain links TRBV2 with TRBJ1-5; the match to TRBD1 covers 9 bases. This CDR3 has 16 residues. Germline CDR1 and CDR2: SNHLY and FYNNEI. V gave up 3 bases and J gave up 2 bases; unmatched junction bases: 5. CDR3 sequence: CASSDLGQGGNQPQHF. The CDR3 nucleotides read TGTGCCAGCAGTGATTTGGGACAGGGAGGCAATCAGCCCCAGCATTTT.

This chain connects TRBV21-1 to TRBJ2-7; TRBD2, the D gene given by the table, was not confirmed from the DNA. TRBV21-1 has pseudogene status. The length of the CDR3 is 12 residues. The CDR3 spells CASPSIPGEQYF. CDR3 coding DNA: TGTGCCAGCCCCTCCATCCCCGGCGAGCAGTACTTC.

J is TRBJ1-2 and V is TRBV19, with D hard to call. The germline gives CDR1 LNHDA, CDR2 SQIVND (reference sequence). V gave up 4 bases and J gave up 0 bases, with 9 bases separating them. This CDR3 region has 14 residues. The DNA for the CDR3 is TGTGCCAGTAGTAAGACGCCAACTAACTATGGCTACACCTTC. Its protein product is CASSKTPTNYGYTF.

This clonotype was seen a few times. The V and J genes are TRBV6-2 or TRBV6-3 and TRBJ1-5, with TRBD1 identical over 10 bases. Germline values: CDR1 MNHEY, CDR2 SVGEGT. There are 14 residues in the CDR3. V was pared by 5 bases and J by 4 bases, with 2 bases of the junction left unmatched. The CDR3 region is CASSRTGGNQPQHF. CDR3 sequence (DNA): TGTGCCAGCAGTCGGACAGGGGGGAATCAGCCCCAGCATTTT.

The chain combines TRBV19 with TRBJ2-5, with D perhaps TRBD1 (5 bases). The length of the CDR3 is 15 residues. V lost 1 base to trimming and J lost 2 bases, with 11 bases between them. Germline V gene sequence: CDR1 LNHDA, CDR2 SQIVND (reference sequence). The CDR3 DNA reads TGTGCCAGTAGTATAGTAGGGGCGGATCAAGAGACCCAGTACTTC. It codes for CASSIVGADQETQYF. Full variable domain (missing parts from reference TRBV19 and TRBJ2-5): DGGITQSPKYLFRKEGQNVTLSCEQNLNHDAMYWYRQDPGQGLRLIYYSQIVNDFQKGDIAEGYSVSREKKESFPLTVTSAQKNPTAFYLCASSIVGADQETQYFGPGTRLLVL.

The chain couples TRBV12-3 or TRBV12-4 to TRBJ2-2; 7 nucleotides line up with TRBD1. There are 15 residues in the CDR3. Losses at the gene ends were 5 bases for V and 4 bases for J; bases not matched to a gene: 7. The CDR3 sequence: CASSKGGGSTGELFF. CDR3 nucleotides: TGTGCCAGCAGTAAAGGGGGCGGGTCCACCGGGGAGCTGTTTTTT.

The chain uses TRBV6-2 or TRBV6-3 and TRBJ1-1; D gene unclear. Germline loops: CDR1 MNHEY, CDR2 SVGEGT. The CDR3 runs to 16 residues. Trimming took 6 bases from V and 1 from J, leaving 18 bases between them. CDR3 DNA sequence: TGTGCCAGCAGCCCCGGCCCGCCGAGAGAGAACACTGAAGCTTTCTTT. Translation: CASSPGPPRENTEAFF.

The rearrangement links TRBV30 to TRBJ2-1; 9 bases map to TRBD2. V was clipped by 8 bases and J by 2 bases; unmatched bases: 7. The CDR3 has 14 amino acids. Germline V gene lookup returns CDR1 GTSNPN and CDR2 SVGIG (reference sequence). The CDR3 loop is CARSGRLAYNEQFF. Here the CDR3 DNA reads TGTGCCCGTAGCGGGAGATTGGCCTACAATGAGCAGTTCTTC.

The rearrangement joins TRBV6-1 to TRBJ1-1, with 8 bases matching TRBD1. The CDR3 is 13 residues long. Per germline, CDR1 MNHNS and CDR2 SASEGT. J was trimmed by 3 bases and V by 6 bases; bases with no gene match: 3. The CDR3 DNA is TGTGCCAGCAGGGGACAGGCCTACACTGAAGCTTTCTTT. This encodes CASRGQAYTEAFF.

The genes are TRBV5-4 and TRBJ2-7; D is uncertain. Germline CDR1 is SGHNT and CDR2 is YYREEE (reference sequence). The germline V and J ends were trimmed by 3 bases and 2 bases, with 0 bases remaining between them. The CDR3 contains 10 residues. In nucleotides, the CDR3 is TGTGCCAGCAGCTCCTACGAGCAGTACTTC. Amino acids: CASSSYEQYF.

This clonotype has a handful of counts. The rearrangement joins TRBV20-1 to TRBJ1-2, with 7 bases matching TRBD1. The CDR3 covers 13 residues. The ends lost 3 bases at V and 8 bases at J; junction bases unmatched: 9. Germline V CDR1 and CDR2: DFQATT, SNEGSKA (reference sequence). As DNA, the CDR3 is TGCAGTGCTAGGGTAGGACAGGTGGGGGGCTACACCTTC. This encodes CSARVGQVGGYTF.